The TCR beta chain described here comes from a study of Tregs in tolerant kidney transplant recipients. In the study overall: Related graft donors supplied nonmyeloablative bone marrow transplants, and mixed chimerism was transient. Study findings and constraints: No direct test of biological reproducibility was done here. In tolerant patients, donor-specific Tregs outgrew total Tregs, suggesting antigen-driven expansion.

Germline V gives CDR1 SGHRS, CDR2 YFSETQ. The V end was cut by 0 bases, the J end by 5 bases, with 15 bases between. This CDR3 contains 15 residues. Data came from immunoSEQ multiplex PCR; TCRdb stores just in-frame clones and leaves some out. The top ten clones hold 0.46% of a sample with tens of thousands of clones, roughly 93% of them seen once. Unstimulated Tregs (CD4+CD25+CD127-) and CD4+CD25- non-Tregs were sorted from PBMCs. As to this clone: Its cognate antigen is unknown.

This TCR was recovered from a human donor who received a combined kidney and bone marrow transplant. The V gene is TRBV5-1, the J gene TRBJ2-7; D possibly corresponds to TRBD1 (5 bases). The specimen was CD4+ T cells from blood, collected before the transplant. DNA for the CDR3: TGCGCCAGCAGCTTGGTTGTGGGGCAGATGAACGAGCAGTACTTC. Protein product: CASSLVVGQMNEQYF.